The 22 T cell receptor beta chains below were found in one sample sequenced in a study of human T cells and chemical hapten exposure. TCRdb recomputed calls from the RACE reads with MiXCR, one row per CDR3 protein. Of 65,000 to 95,000 distinct CDR3 sequences listed, 6.6% are singletons. Time point denoted: patch test 2, 6 weeks after DPC sensitization. The treatment denotes: therapeutic diphenylcyclopropenone sensitization with weekly scalp DPC. The specimen was whole blood, collected in connection with sensitization to the hapten diphenylcyclopropenone (DPC). These receptors were taken from a woman aged 30 to 39 with alopecia areata. Some clones in this sample may be carry-over from other donors' samples.

This clonotype was seen many times. This sequence joins TRBV29-1 and TRBJ2-2; TRBD1 matches at 7 bases. The CDR3 contains 13 residues. V was clipped by 5 bases and J by 6 bases; unmatched bases: 6. From germline, CDR1 is SQVTM and CDR2 ANQGSEA. CDR3 sequence (DNA): TGCAGCGTTCGGACAGGTTGGGCCGGGGAGCTGTTTTTT. This sequence encodes CSVRTGWAGELFF.

This clonotype was observed a few times. This chain connects TRBV24-1 to TRBJ2-3; TRBD1 aligns across 7 bases. Trimming removed 5 bases from V and 9 bases from J; junction bases left unmatched: 7. The CDR3 is 13 residues long. Per germline, CDR1 KGHDR and CDR2 SFDVKD. CDR3 residues: CATSAATGRTQYF. DNA for the CDR3: TGTGCCACCAGTGCCGCGACAGGGCGGACGCAGTATTTT.

This clonotype was picked up a small number of times. V is TRBV11-2 and J is TRBJ1-1; 8 positions agree with TRBD1. This CDR3 is 15 amino acids long. V lost 5 bases, J lost 0 bases, and 5 bases stayed unmatched. Germline assignment: CDR1 SGHAT and CDR2 FQNNGV. CDR3 region: CASSPRQGMNTEAFF. CDR3 bases: TGTGCCAGCAGCCCAAGACAGGGGATGAACACTGAAGCTTTCTTT.

This clonotype occurred a few times. V is TRBV29-1 and J is TRBJ2-2; 7 positions match TRBD2. V trimming: 1 base; J trimming: 4 bases; junction bases outside the gene matches: 3. Germline assignment: CDR1 SQVTM and CDR2 ANQGSEA. The CDR3 consists of 14 residues. CDR3 sequence: CSVEVTGGTGELFF. CDR3 DNA: TGCAGCGTTGAAGTAACGGGGGGCACCGGGGAGCTGTTTTTT.

Ten or more counts support this clonotype. The rearrangement links TRBV3-1 to TRBJ1-2; no clear D. Germline V gene lookup returns CDR1 LGHDT and CDR2 YNNKEL (reference sequence). The V end was cut by 0 bases, the J end by 3 bases, with 5 bases between. The CDR3 spans 13 residues. In DNA, the CDR3 is TGTGCCAGCAGCCAAGAAGGACACTATGGCTACACCTTC. Translation gives CASSQEGHYGYTF.

This clonotype was recorded at least ten times. The chain carries TRBV11-2 and TRBJ1-5; unclear D gene. This CDR3 comprises 13 residues. Deletions cut 1 base from V and 6 bases from J, with 7 bases between. Germline CDR1 and CDR2: SGHAT and FQNNGV. The CDR3 DNA follows: TGTGCCAGCAGCTTAGGGTTACGTCAGCCCCAGCATTTT. Its translation is CASSLGLRQPQHF.

This clonotype has ten or more counts. The chain links TRBV11-2 to TRBJ2-1, with D unclear. This CDR3 region has 18 residues. Trimming left V 1 base short and J 0 bases short, with 16 bases between. Germline V lookup: CDR1 SGHAT, CDR2 FQNNGV. CDR3 sequence reads: CASSLVVGGVSSYNEQFF. DNA of the CDR3: TGTGCCAGCAGCTTAGTGGTAGGTGGGGTGAGCTCCTACAATGAGCAGTTCTTC.

This clonotype has a handful of counts. The chain links TRBV3-1 to TRBJ1-4, with 9 bases that match TRBD1. CDR3 length: 15 residues. The trim removed 4 bases at V and 8 bases at J, leaving 8 bases unmatched. Germline V gives CDR1 LGHDT, CDR2 YNNKEL (reference sequence). The CDR3 here is CASSPRDREPEKLFF. The DNA of the CDR3 is TGTGCCAGCAGCCCACGGGACAGGGAGCCGGAAAAACTGTTTTTT.

The table lists this clonotype with a few counts. V is TRBV19 and J is TRBJ1-5; weak D call: TRBD1 (5 bases). Trimming cost V 3 bases and J 7 bases, with 13 bases left between them. CDR3 length: 14 residues. CDR1 and CDR2 from the germline V gene are LNHDA and SQIVND (reference sequence). CDR3 residues: CASSIYRTWQPQHF. CDR3 nucleotide sequence: TGTGCCAGTAGTATTTACAGGACGTGGCAGCCCCAGCATTTT.

In this sample, this clonotype turned up many times. The chain joins TRBV29-1 to TRBJ1-2; a weak D match, TRBD1 (5 bases). The CDR3 contains 13 residues. The V and J ends lost 4 bases and 7 bases respectively, with 16 bases between them. The germline CDR1 and CDR2 sequences are SQVTM and ANQGSEA. This chain's CDR3 is CSVGGQGEGGYTF. CDR3 coding DNA: TGCAGCGTTGGCGGGCAGGGAGAGGGTGGCTACACCTTC.

This clonotype occurred many times. This chain links TRBV6-6 with TRBJ2-2; tentative D call: TRBD1 (6 bases). CDR3 length: 16 amino acids. V lost 5 bases and J lost 2, with 15 bases in between. Germline values: CDR1 MNHNY, CDR2 SVGAGI (reference sequence). CDR3 nucleotides: TGTGCCAGCAGTCCGAAGGGGGTACTAAACACCGGGGAGCTGTTTTTT. Translation gives CASSPKGVLNTGELFF.

The chain uses TRBV7-2 and TRBJ1-5, with no clear D. Trimming shortened V by 5 bases and J by 3 bases, and 8 bases separated the two germline ends. The germline V gene has CDR1 SGHTA and CDR2 FQGNSA. The length of the CDR3 is 13 residues. CDR3 sequence (DNA): TGTGCCAGCAGCCCGGCCTACAATCAGCCCCAGCATTTT. Amino acids: CASSPAYNQPQHF.

This clonotype was observed many times. The chain is built from TRBV29-1 and TRBJ2-2; no clear D gene. CDR3 length: 13 amino acids. Germline CDR1 is SQVTM and CDR2 is ANQGSEA. Trimming took off 4 bases at V and 5 bases at J, with 11 bases between the two ends. The CDR3 coding sequence is TGCAGCGTTGGGTCCTTTTCTACCGGGGAGCTGTTTTTT. Amino acids: CSVGSFSTGELFF.

This clonotype was counted many times. The V gene is TRBV12-3 or TRBV12-4, the J gene TRBJ1-1; no clear D gene. V was cut by 2 bases and J by 2 bases, with 6 bases left in between. The CDR3 is made up of 13 amino acids. CDR3: CASSLRVNTEAFF. In nucleotides, the CDR3 is TGTGCCAGCAGTTTAAGAGTAAACACTGAAGCTTTCTTT.

This clonotype was picked up a small number of times. The V call is TRBV25-1, the J call TRBJ1-2; D perhaps matches TRBD1 (6 bases). Germline V lookup: CDR1 MGHDK, CDR2 SYGVNS. The CDR3 is made up of 14 amino acids. V was clipped by 1 base and J by 7 bases, with 13 bases between them. DNA of the CDR3: TGTGCCAGCAGTGAATTGGGCAGGGGAGGTGGCTACACCTTC. Residues: CASSELGRGGGYTF.

This clonotype was observed a few times. J is TRBJ1-5 and V is TRBV6-1; D is uncertain. Trimming removed 1 base at V and 7 bases at J, with 11 bases between. CDR3 length: 14 residues. CDR1 and CDR2 from the germline V gene are MNHNS and SASEGT. The CDR3 bases are TGTGCCAGCAGTGAAGTCCCAGGAACGCAGCCCCAGCATTTT. Translated: CASSEVPGTQPQHF.

In this sample, this clonotype turned up many times. This sequence joins TRBV5-1 and TRBJ2-5, with no clear D. CDR3 length equals 15 residues. Trimming stripped 0 bases from V and 4 bases from J, with 13 bases between. Germline CDR1 and CDR2: SGHRS and YFSETQ. CDR3 region: CASSLDGKQTETQYF. CDR3 DNA: TGCGCCAGCAGCTTGGATGGAAAACAGACAGAGACCCAGTACTTC.

This clonotype has ten or more counts. This rearrangement joins TRBV5-4 to TRBJ2-5; no clear D gene. Germline loops: CDR1 SGHNT, CDR2 YYREEE (reference sequence). The CDR3 is 11 residues long. The V end was cut by 1 base, the J end by 5 bases, with 3 bases between. CDR3 sequence: CASSLLETQYF. CDR3 DNA: TGTGCCAGCAGCTTGCTCGAGACCCAGTACTTC.

J is TRBJ2-5 and V is TRBV11-1; tentative D call: TRBD1 (6 bases). The V gene lost 2 bases and the J gene lost 3 bases, with 13 bases spanning the gap. Germline V gene lookup returns CDR1 SGHAT and CDR2 FQDESV (reference sequence). The CDR3 loop spans 15 amino acids. CDR3 region: CASSLNFAGEETQYF. CDR3 DNA sequence: TGTGCCAGCAGCTTAAATTTCGCAGGGGAAGAGACCCAGTACTTC.

This clonotype was seen at least ten times. V gene TRBV4-1 combines with J gene TRBJ1-1, with a tentative D call TRBD1 (6 bases). Germline V lookup: CDR1 MGHRA, CDR2 YSYEKL. V lost 1 base and J lost 0, with 9 bases in between. The CDR3 sequence is 15 residues long. CDR3 nucleotides: TGCGCCAGCAGCCAAGTGCAGGGGATGAACACTGAAGCTTTCTTT. Translation: CASSQVQGMNTEAFF.

This clonotype showed up many times. The chain employs TRBV20-1 and TRBJ1-2; no clear D. Germline values: CDR1 DFQATT, CDR2 SNEGSKA (reference sequence). The length of the CDR3 is 12 residues. V dropped 3 bases and J dropped 1 base, with 6 bases sitting between them. CDR3 bases: TGCAGTGCTAGCCGGCATAACTATGGCTACACCTTC. Translated: CSASRHNYGYTF.

This clonotype was seen ten or more times. This chain connects TRBV7-2 to TRBJ2-1; D may match TRBD1 or TRBD2 (5 bases each). Trimming stripped 2 bases from V and 4 bases from J, with 9 bases between. The CDR3 consists of 14 residues. The germline V gene encodes CDR1 SGHTA and CDR2 FQGNSA. In DNA form, the CDR3 reads TGTGCCAGCAGCTTACCGGGACGGTACAATGAGCAGTTCTTC. Amino acid sequence: CASSLPGRYNEQFF.